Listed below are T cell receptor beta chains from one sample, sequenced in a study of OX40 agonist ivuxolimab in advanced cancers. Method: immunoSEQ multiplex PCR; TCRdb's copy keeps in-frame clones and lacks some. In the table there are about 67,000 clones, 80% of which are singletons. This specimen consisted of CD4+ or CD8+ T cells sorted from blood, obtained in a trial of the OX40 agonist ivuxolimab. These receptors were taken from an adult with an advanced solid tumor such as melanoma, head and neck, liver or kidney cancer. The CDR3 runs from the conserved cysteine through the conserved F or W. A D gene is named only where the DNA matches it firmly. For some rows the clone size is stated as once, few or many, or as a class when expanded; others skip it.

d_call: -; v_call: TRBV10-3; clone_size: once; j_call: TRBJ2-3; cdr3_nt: TGTGCCATCAGTGGAGCGGCGGGTGAATCTGGCACAGATACGCAGTATTTT; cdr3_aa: CAISGAAGESGTDTQYF
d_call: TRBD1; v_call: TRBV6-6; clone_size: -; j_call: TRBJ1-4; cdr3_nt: TGTGCCAGCAAAAGGGGACAGAGTAATGAAAAACTGTTTTTT; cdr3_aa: CASKRGQSNEKLFF
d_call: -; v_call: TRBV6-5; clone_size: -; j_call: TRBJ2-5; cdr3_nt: TGTGCCAGCAGCCCGTCGGAGGGGGCCCCCGAGACCCAGTACTTC; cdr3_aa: CASSPSEGAPETQYF
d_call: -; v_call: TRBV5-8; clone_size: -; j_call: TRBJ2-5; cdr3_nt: TGTGCCAGCAGCTTGGAAGGGGGAAGAGAGACCCAGTACTTC; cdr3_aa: CASSLEGGRETQYF
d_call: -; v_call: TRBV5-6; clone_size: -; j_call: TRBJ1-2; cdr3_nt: TGTGCCAGCAGCTTGGGGGGAAGCCCAGCCAACTATGGCTACACCTTC; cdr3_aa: CASSLGGSPANYGYTF
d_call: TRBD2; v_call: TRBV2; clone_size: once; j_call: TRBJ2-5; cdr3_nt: TGTGCCAGCAGGGACGGGGGTAGCGGGGCACAAGAGACCCAGTACTTC; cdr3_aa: CASRDGGSGAQETQYF
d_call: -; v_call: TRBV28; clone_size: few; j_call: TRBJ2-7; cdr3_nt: TGTGCCAGCAGTTGCTCATCCGGGTTCGGGAGTTTGGAATACGAGCAGTACTTC; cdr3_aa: CASSCSSGFGSLEYEQYF
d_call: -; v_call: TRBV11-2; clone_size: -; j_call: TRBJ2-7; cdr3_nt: TGTGCCAGCAGCTTAGCAGCTAGCGCCTACGAGCAGTACTTC; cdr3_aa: CASSLAASAYEQYF
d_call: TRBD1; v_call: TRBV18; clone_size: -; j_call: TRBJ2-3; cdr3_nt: TGTGCCAGCTCACCAGTTCTTGGACAGGGCACAGATACGCAGTATTTT; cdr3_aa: CASSPVLGQGTDTQYF
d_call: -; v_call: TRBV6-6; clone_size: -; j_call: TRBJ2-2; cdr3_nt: TGTGCCAGCAGTTTAAATGGAGGCACCGGGGAGCTGTTTTTT; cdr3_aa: CASSLNGGTGELFF
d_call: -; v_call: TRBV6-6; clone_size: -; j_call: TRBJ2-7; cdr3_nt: TGTGCCAGCGCTGGAGGACCCTCCTACGAGCAGTACTTC; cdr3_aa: CASAGGPSYEQYF
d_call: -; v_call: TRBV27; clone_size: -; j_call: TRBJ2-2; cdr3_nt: TGTGCCAGCAGTTTAAGGCCGAACACCGGGGAGCTGTTTTTT; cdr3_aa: CASSLRPNTGELFF
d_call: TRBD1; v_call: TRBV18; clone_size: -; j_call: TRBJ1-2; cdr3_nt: TGTGCCAGCTCATCTAGACAGGGTGATGGCTACACCTTC; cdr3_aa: CASSSRQGDGYTF
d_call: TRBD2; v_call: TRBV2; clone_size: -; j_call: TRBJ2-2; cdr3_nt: TGTGCCAGCGGGAGGCGGGGGGTTGGCACCGGGGAGCTGTTTTTT; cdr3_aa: CASGRRGVGTGELFF
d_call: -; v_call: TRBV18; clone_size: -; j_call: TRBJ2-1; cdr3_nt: TGTGCCAGCTCACCACCGGTCAGGGATTACAATGAGCAGTTCTTC; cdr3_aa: CASSPPVRDYNEQFF
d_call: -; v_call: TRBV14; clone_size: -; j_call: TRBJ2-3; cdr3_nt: TGTGCCAGCAGCCAAGATTGGGTGGTTGACACAGATACGCAGTATTTT; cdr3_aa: CASSQDWVVDTDTQYF
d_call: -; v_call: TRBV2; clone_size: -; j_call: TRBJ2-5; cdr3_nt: TGTGCCAGCCATAGTCGCGAAAATGCGCAAGAGACCCAGTACTTC; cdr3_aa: CASHSRENAQETQYF
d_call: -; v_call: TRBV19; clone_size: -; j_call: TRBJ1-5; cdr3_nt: TGTGCCAGTAACGACGAGGGATCCTATAGCAATCAGCCCCAGCATTTT; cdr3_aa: CASNDEGSYSNQPQHF
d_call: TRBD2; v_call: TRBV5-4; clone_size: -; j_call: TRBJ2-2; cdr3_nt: TGTGCCAGCAGCCCCGTTCCGGGACTAACACGTACCGGGGAGCTGTTTTTT; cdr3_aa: CASSPVPGLTRTGELFF
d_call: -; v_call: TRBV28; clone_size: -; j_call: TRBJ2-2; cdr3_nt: TGTGCCAGCAGTTCCTCCGGGACAACGAACACCGGGGAGCTGTTTTTT; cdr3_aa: CASSSSGTTNTGELFF
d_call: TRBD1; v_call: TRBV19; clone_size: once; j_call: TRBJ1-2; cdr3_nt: TGTGCCAGTAGCACAGGGGGCGCATTTGGCTACACCTTC; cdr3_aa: CASSTGGAFGYTF
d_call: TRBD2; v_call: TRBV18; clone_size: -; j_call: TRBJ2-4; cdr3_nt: TGTGCCAGCTCACCACCGCTGATACCGGGGGGGATAGCCAAAAACATTCAGTACTTC; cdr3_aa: CASSPPLIPGGIAKNIQYF
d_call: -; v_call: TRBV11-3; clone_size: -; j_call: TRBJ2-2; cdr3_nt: TGTGCCAGCAGCTTACGGGCAGGTTCGACCACCGGGGAGCTGTTTTTT; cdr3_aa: CASSLRAGSTTGELFF
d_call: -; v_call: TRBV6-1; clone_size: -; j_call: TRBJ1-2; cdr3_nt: TGTGCCAGCAGTGAGTCCTCGGGGCTGGGTGGCTACACCTTC; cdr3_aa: CASSESSGLGGYTF
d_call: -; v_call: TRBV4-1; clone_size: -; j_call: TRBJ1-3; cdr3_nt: TGCGCCAGCAGCCCAGGAATAGCCCAAAACACCATATATTTT; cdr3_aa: CASSPGIAQNTIYF
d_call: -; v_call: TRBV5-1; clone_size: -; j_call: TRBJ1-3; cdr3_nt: TGCGCCAGCAGCTTATCCCTAGGTATCTCTGGAAACACCATATATTTT; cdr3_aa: CASSLSLGISGNTIYF
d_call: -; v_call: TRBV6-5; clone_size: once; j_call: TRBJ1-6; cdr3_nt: TGTGCCAGCAGAGCGGGAAGAGGGGCCGAGTCTCCCCTCCACTTT; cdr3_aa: CASRAGRGAESPLHF
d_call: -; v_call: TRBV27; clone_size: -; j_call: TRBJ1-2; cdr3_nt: TGTGCCAGACTAATTATAGGAGACGGATCCCACTATGGCTACACCTTC; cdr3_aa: CARLIIGDGSHYGYTF
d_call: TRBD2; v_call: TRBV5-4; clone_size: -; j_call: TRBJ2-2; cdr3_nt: TGTGCCAGCAGCCGGACTAGCGGGGGGGCCTCCGGGGAGCTGTTTTTT; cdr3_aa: CASSRTSGGASGELFF
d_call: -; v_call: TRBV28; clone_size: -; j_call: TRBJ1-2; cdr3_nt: TGTGCCAGCAGTTTAAGGGGCGGACGCCCTCGGTTC; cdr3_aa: CASSLRGGRPRF
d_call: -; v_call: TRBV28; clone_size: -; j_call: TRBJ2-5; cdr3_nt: TGTGCCAGCAGCCACCTACAGGGAGATGGCCAAGAGACCCAGTACTTC; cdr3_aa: CASSHLQGDGQETQYF